The 29 T cell receptor beta chains presented below share a single source sample, sequenced in a study of response to subunit inactivated influenza vaccine listed by TCRdb under 2018. The library was produced with RT-PCR. The listed sequencing device is Illumina HiSeq 2500. TCRdb trimmed the raw reads at Q25, called clones with MiXCR and kept productive beta chains. Each CDR3 protein appears once, grouped with its most common genes and DNA. The sample profile shows hundreds of thousands of distinct CDR3 sequences; approximately 15% of them were found once. The ten most abundant clones make up about 3% of the sample. The material was CD4+ T cells sorted from PBMCs, obtained around 25 months after vaccination. These receptor sequences come from a man aged 50-75 years who received an inactivated influenza vaccine. Donor details come from another sample of the same person, matched by shared clones.

As to this clonotype: Possible read error: a much larger clone is one base away. The chain joins TRBV12-3 or TRBV12-4 to TRBJ2-1; 9 bases are a match to TRBD2. The CDR3 consists of 15 residues. This CDR3 reads CASSLRSSGVNEHFF. CDR3 DNA sequence: TGTGCCAGCAGTTTGAGGTCTAGCGGGGTGAATGAGCACTTCTTC.

This chain joins TRBV10-3 and TRBJ1-6; 7 nucleotides agree with TRBD1. Losses at the gene ends were 8 bases for V and 6 bases for J; bases not matched to a gene: 4. Germline V gene data show CDR1 as ENHRY and CDR2 as SYGVKD. This CDR3 is 13 amino acids long. CDR3 region: CAIGGTANSPLHF. The CDR3 DNA sequence: TGTGCCATCGGAGGGACAGCTAATTCACCCCTCCACTTT.

V gene TRBV7-2 combines with J gene TRBJ1-5; 8 nucleotides match TRBD1. V was pared by 4 bases and J by 6 bases, with 5 bases of the junction left unmatched. Germline assignment: CDR1 SGHTA and CDR2 FQGNSA. This CDR3 region has 14 residues. In nucleotides, the CDR3 is TGTGCCAGCAGCTATACAGGGGGTAGTCAGCCCCAGCATTTT. Protein: CASSYTGGSQPQHF.

The chain uses TRBV28 and TRBJ2-1; 8 bases match TRBD2. There are 13 residues in the CDR3. The V and J ends lost 6 bases and 6 bases, in that order; junction bases with no gene match: 4. Germline V CDR1 and CDR2: MDHEN, SYDVKM. In DNA form, the CDR3 reads TGTGCCAGCAGGCGCGGGGGGATCAATGAGCAGTTCTTC. Its translation: CASRRGGINEQFF.

This clonotype was counted between two and nine times. The chain couples TRBV5-1 to TRBJ1-2; tentatively, D is TRBD1 (6 bases). Germline V gene data show CDR1 as SGHRS and CDR2 as YFSETQ. The CDR3 covers 14 residues. Trimming stripped 4 bases from V and 6 bases from J, with 16 bases between. The CDR3 DNA follows: TGCGCCAGCAGCCCGACACAGGGATTTGATGGCTACACCTTC. Translation gives CASSPTQGFDGYTF. The full variable domain, with the rest looked up from reference TRBV5-1 and TRBJ1-2, is KAGVTQTPRYLIKTRGQQVTLSCSPISGHRSVSWYQQTPGQGLQFLFEYFSETQRNKGNFPGRFSGRQFSNSRSEMNVSTLELGDSALYLCASSPTQGFDGYTFGSGTRLTVV.

This clonotype was seen only once. The genes are TRBV20-1 and TRBJ2-7; no reliable D call. Germline CDR1 DFQATT, CDR2 SNEGSKA (reference sequence). V dropped 6 bases and J dropped 0 bases, with 9 bases sitting between them. There are 12 residues in the CDR3. The CDR3 sequence is CSARRTSYEQYF. CDR3 bases: TGCAGTGCCCGACGGACCTCCTACGAGCAGTACTTC.

This clonotype was observed a few times. This sequence joins TRBV5-6 and TRBJ2-1, with a tentative D call TRBD2 (5 bases). CDR1 and CDR2 from the germline V gene are SGHDT and YYEEEE. Deletions cut 4 bases from V and 6 bases from J, with 23 bases between. The CDR3 is made up of 17 amino acids. For the CDR3, the DNA is TGTGCCAGCAGCCTCTACCAACGCGGACTGGGCAGCAATGAGCAGTTCTTC. Translated: CASSLYQRGLGSNEQFF.

This clonotype was detected a few times. CDR3 in DNA: TGTGCCTCCGCAACAGGCCTCTTTACTTCCTACGAGCAGTACTTC. It is translated as CASATGLFTSYEQYF. V gene TRBV27 combines with J gene TRBJ2-7, with D maybe TRBD1 (5 bases). The CDR3 length is 15 residues. The V end was cut by 11 bases, the J end by 1 base, with 21 bases between. Germline lookup yields CDR1 MNHEY and CDR2 SMNVEV (reference sequence).

The CDR3 DNA sequence: TGCGCCAGCAGCTCCCCTCAGGGGGCGGATAGCAATCAGCCCCAGCATTTT. Translation gives CASSSPQGADSNQPQHF. This sequence joins TRBV5-1 and TRBJ1-5; 8 bases are a match to TRBD1. J was trimmed by 0 bases and V by 3 bases; bases with no gene match: 8. Germline CDR1 SGHRS, CDR2 YFSETQ. The CDR3 totals 17 residues.

V gene TRBV28 combines with J gene TRBJ2-2; weak D call: TRBD2 (6 bases). Germline CDR1 MDHEN, CDR2 SYDVKM. V lost 3 bases and J lost 2, with 10 bases in between. The CDR3 is 15 amino acids. CDR3 in DNA: TGTGCCAGCAGTTTCGCGGGGTACAACACCGGGGAGCTGTTTTTT. Translation: CASSFAGYNTGELFF.

In DNA, the CDR3 is TGTGCCAGCAGCTTGAACTCCAGGGAAACCGGGGAGCTGTTTTTT. It yields the protein CASSLNSRETGELFF. The gene calls are TRBV7-9 and TRBJ2-2, with D tentatively TRBD1 (5 bases). This CDR3 comprises 15 residues. The ends were cut back, 3 bases at V and 5 bases at J, with 13 bases in the middle. The V gene's germline CDR1 is SEHNR and CDR2 FQNEAQ (reference sequence). Filled out from reference TRBV7-9 and TRBJ2-2, the complete variable domain reads DTGVSQNPRHKITKRGQNVTFRCDPISEHNRLYWYRQTLGQGPEFLTYFQNEAQLEKSRLLSDRFSAERPKGSFSTLEIQRTEQGDSAMYLCASSLNSRETGELFFGEGSRLTVL.

CDR3 sequence (DNA): TGTGCCAGCAGCTTAAGTTACACCGTGGGGGGTACGCAGTATTTT. It codes for CASSLSYTVGGTQYF. The chain combines TRBV7-2 with TRBJ2-3; TRBD2 is a possible D gene (6 bases). The CDR3 contains 15 residues. V was pared by 2 bases and J by 8 bases, with 17 bases between. CDR1 SGHTA and CDR2 FQGNSA come from the germline V gene.

This chain uses TRBV4-1 with TRBJ2-1; 7 positions match TRBD2. Germline-derived CDR1 and CDR2 are MGHRA and YSYEKL. This CDR3 contains 16 residues. V lost 2 bases to trimming and J lost 7 bases; unmatched junction nucleotides: 11. The chain's CDR3 is CASSQFQAGTKNEQFF. CDR3 bases: TGCGCCAGCAGCCAATTTCAAGCGGGGACTAAAAATGAGCAGTTCTTC.

This clonotype was counted only a few times. This chain links TRBV7-2 with TRBJ2-1; D is perhaps TRBD1 (6 bases). The CDR3 totals 16 residues. In germline, CDR1 is SGHTA, CDR2 FQGNSA. V was cut by 1 base and J by 4 bases, with 14 bases left in between. Here the CDR3 reads CASSLEGTKTYNEQFF. The CDR3 nucleotides read TGTGCCAGCAGCTTAGAAGGGACAAAGACTTACAATGAGCAGTTCTTC.

This clonotype was seen at least ten times. This chain connects TRBV3-1 to TRBJ1-5, with no clear D. Germline V gene data show CDR1 as LGHDT and CDR2 as YNNKEL (reference sequence). CDR3 length: 12 residues. Trimming cost V 5 bases and J 0 bases, with 2 bases left between them. CDR3 in DNA: TGTGCCAGCAGCTTTAGCAATCAGCCCCAGCATTTT. Translation gives CASSFSNQPQHF.

This chain joins TRBV20-1 and TRBJ2-6, with 7 bases that match TRBD1. Losses at the gene ends were 6 bases for V and 0 bases for J; bases not matched to a gene: 2. This CDR3 has 14 residues. CDR1 is DFQATT and CDR2 is SNEGSKA in the germline V gene (reference sequence). For the CDR3, the DNA is TGCAGTGCGACAGGGTTCTCTGGGGCCAACGTCCTGACTTTC. Translated: CSATGFSGANVLTF.

The chain links TRBV4-3 to TRBJ2-7, with D perhaps TRBD1 (6 bases). With 5 bases removed from V and 2 bases from J, the gap between germline ends came to 19 bases. The CDR3 spans 16 residues. Germline V gene data show CDR1 as LGHNA and CDR2 as YSLEER. The chain's CDR3 is CASSTHPGDMAYEQYF. CDR3 DNA sequence: TGCGCCAGCAGCACTCACCCAGGGGATATGGCCTACGAGCAGTACTTC.

The chain uses TRBV6-5 and TRBJ2-1; D not resolved. V dropped 0 bases and J dropped 0 bases, with 12 bases sitting between them. The length of the CDR3 is 17 residues. In germline, CDR1 is MNHEY, CDR2 SVGAGI. Written as DNA, the CDR3 is TGTGCCAGCAGTTACTCGGTTGTCCCCATCTCCTACAATGAGCAGTTCTTC. As protein: CASSYSVVPISYNEQFF.

The chain employs TRBV20-1 and TRBJ2-2; D gene unclear. V lost 3 bases and J lost 4, with 9 bases in between. The CDR3 is made up of 13 amino acids. Germline CDR1 and CDR2: DFQATT and SNEGSKA (reference sequence). The CDR3 nucleotides read TGCAGTGCTAGGTTCGGCCGCACCGGGGAGCTGTTTTTT. Amino acids: CSARFGRTGELFF.

The rearrangement joins TRBV9 to TRBJ2-7; 8 positions match TRBD2. The CDR3 has 14 amino acids. Losses at the gene ends were 6 bases for V and 3 bases for J; bases not matched to a gene: 8. CDR1 is SGDLS and CDR2 is YYNGEE in the germline V gene. The DNA of the CDR3 is TGTGCCAGCAACCGGGCGGGGGGAGGCTACGAGCAGTACTTC. This gives the protein CASNRAGGGYEQYF.

CDR3 coding DNA: TGTGCCACCAGTGATTTGCAAAGCGGAGAGCAGTTCTTC. This encodes CATSDLQSGEQFF. V and J are TRBV24-1 and TRBJ2-1; perhaps TRBD2 as D (5 bases). There are 13 residues in the CDR3. In germline, CDR1 is KGHDR, CDR2 SFDVKD. The germline V and J ends were trimmed by 0 bases and 10 bases, with 9 bases remaining between them.

There are many counts of this clonotype. The chain has TRBV7-2 and TRBJ2-3; 14 nucleotides agree with TRBD2. CDR1 is SGHTA, CDR2 FQGNSA, per germline. This CDR3 comprises 18 residues. The V segment lost 2 bases and the J segment 1 base; nucleotides outside the gene matches: 5. CDR3 sequence (DNA): TGTGCCAGCAGCTTATCGCGGACTAGCGGGGGGCGCACAGATACGCAGTATTTT. It yields the protein CASSLSRTSGGRTDTQYF.

In its sample, this clonotype was seen a few times. The gene calls are TRBV5-4 and TRBJ1-2; 10 bases line up with TRBD1. Trimming at V came to 3 bases and at J to 4 bases, leaving 6 bases not matched to a gene. Germline values: CDR1 SGHNT, CDR2 YYREEE (reference sequence). There are 15 residues in the CDR3. CDR3 sequence reads: CASSSGGTGVYGYTF. CDR3 nucleotide sequence: TGTGCCAGCAGCTCTGGCGGGACAGGGGTCTATGGCTACACCTTC.

This clonotype was found many times. The chain combines TRBV5-6 with TRBJ1-4; D not resolved. In germline, CDR1 is SGHDT, CDR2 YYEEEE. The CDR3 is 15 amino acids. Between the trimmed V and J ends, which lost 3 bases and 7 bases, there was a span of 16 bases. CDR3 amino acids: CASSWREVGGEKLFF. The CDR3 DNA is TGTGCCAGCAGCTGGCGGGAGGTCGGCGGTGAAAAACTGTTTTTT.

This chain uses TRBV7-2 with TRBJ2-2; D may correspond to TRBD1 or TRBD2 (5 bases each). CDR3 length: 15 residues. V shed 2 bases and J shed 6 bases, with 13 bases lying between them. Looked up from germline, CDR1 is SGHTA and CDR2 is FQGNSA. The CDR3 protein is CASSLTGTRPGELFF. The CDR3 DNA sequence: TGTGCCAGCAGCTTAACTGGGACGAGACCCGGGGAGCTGTTTTTT.

This chain joins TRBV3-1 and TRBJ2-6; either TRBD1 or TRBD2 may fit D (5 bases each). The CDR3 consists of 16 residues. Trimming took off 2 bases at V and 2 bases at J, with 10 bases between the two ends. Germline CDR1 reads LGHDT; CDR2 reads YNNKEL (reference sequence). CDR3 in DNA: TGTGCCAGCAGCCAATATGAGGGACCTGGGGCCAACGTCCTGACTTTC. This codes for CASSQYEGPGANVLTF.

This clonotype was found a few times. V usage is TRBV3-1 and J usage is TRBJ1-6; tentative D call: TRBD1 (5 bases). With 5 bases removed from V and 6 bases from J, the gap between germline ends came to 11 bases. Per the germline V gene, CDR1 is LGHDT and CDR2 is YNNKEL (reference sequence). This CDR3 has 14 amino acids. In DNA, the CDR3 is TGTGCCAGCAGCATGGTGGGGGGTAATTCACCCCTCCACTTT. This sequence encodes CASSMVGGNSPLHF.

The V and J genes are TRBV20-1 and TRBJ2-2, with D tentatively TRBD1 (6 bases). The CDR3 runs to 12 residues. Germline CDR1 reads DFQATT; CDR2 reads SNEGSKA (reference sequence). V lost 7 bases, J lost 5 bases, and 11 bases lay in between. CDR3 sequence: CSVTGHTGELFF. The CDR3 DNA reads TGCAGTGTAACAGGGCATACCGGGGAGCTGTTTTTT.

V is TRBV6-2 or TRBV6-3 and J is TRBJ2-7; TRBD2 agrees at 13 bases. V lost 4 bases to trimming and J lost 2 bases; unmatched junction nucleotides: 11. The V gene's germline CDR1 is MNHEY and CDR2 SVGEGT. The length of the CDR3 is 18 residues. As DNA, the CDR3 is TGTGCCAGCAGTTTGACTAGCGGGAGGCTCGGCGGTCCCTACGAGCAGTACTTC. Translated, it gives CASSLTSGRLGGPYEQYF.